Described below is a single T cell receptor (beta chain) sequence and its context. The sample is drawn from a study of OX40 agonist ivuxolimab in advanced cancers. This table comes from immunoSEQ multiplex PCR, and its TCRdb copy is limited to in-frame clones, with some not included. The table shows roughly 93,000 clones, with roughly 80% occurring only once. The CDR3 spans 14 residues. With 4 bases removed from V and 0 bases from J, the gap between germline ends came to 10 bases. Germline-derived CDR1 and CDR2 are SGHRS and YFSETQ. The TCR sequence derives from an adult with an advanced solid tumor such as melanoma, head and neck, liver or kidney cancer. Sequencing was performed on CD4+ or CD8+ T cells sorted from blood, taken in a trial of the OX40 agonist ivuxolimab. The V gene is TRBV5-1, the J gene TRBJ1-2, with D possibly being TRBD1 (5 bases). The CDR3 region has the DNA TGCGCCAGCAGCGCAGGGACGTCTAACTATGGCTACACCTTC. Translating it yields CASSAGTSNYGYTF.